This T cell receptor (beta chain) was captured by sequencing in a study of OX40 agonist ivuxolimab in advanced cancers. Across the study: A male proportion of just over 80% was recorded, with mean age about 60 years and range about 23 to 90.

The protocol was immunoSEQ multiplex PCR, while the TCRdb copy is restricted to in-frame clones and leaves out a portion. Among about 20,000 clones listed, under 75% were seen once. CDR1 is MNHEY, CDR2 SMNVEV, per germline (reference sequence). This CDR3 has 17 residues. Trimming pared 6 bases from V and 1 base from J, leaving 21 bases between. Worth noting for this clone: Its antigen is as yet unknown.

General study results and limits: Expanded clones tended on average to be more numerous among CD8+ T cells than CD4+. Clonal expansion was seen in CD4+ and CD8+ blood T cells by week 6 at 0.1 to 3.0 mg/kg. The work left the antigen specificity of expanded peripheral T cells undetermined.

The clonotype comes from an adult with an advanced solid tumor such as melanoma, head and neck, liver or kidney cancer. The rearrangement joins TRBV27 to TRBJ1-2; no clear D. This material consisted of CD4+ or CD8+ T cells sorted from blood, taken in a trial of the OX40 agonist ivuxolimab. The CDR3 DNA sequence: TGTGCCAGCAGCGATGACCTGAGCCATTCACTTAACTATGGCTACACCTTC. Encoded protein: CASSDDLSHSLNYGYTF.